This entry features one TCR beta chain sequence. What it recognizes is unknown. This record belongs to a study of beta chain features in type 1 diabetes. The whole isolated RNA underwent reverse transcription, so sequencing captured expressed TCRB transcripts. Each sample of naive, central memory or regulatory T cells had, on average, about 3.57 million reads. Here immunoSEQ multiplex PCR was the method, and the copy in TCRdb shows in-frame clones only, minus some. This table has 300,000 to 400,000 clones, 8.5% to 10% appearing once. Study-level results: Amplification by PCR could prefer shorter templates, with the same effect in patients and controls. Healthy donors had naive, central memory and Treg TCRB repertoires that appeared less similar than those seen among patients. A moderate, significant TCRB CDR3 shortening appeared in type 1 diabetes across four CD4+ subsets.

Purity of each sorted population was above 95%. This CDR3 has 19 amino acids. Per germline, CDR1 MDHEN and CDR2 SYDVKM. With V trimmed by 7 bases and J by 0 bases, 14 bases remained unmatched. The J gene is TRBJ2-7, the V gene TRBV28; 14 bases line up with TRBD2. The sequencing input was central memory CD4+ T cells from blood. The source is a man aged 25 to 40 with type 1 diabetes. The CDR3 region has the DNA TGTGCCAGCACGGGTATCCGCCGTGGGACTAGCGGGAGCTCCTACGAGCAGTACTTC. As protein: CASTGIRRGTSGSSYEQYF.